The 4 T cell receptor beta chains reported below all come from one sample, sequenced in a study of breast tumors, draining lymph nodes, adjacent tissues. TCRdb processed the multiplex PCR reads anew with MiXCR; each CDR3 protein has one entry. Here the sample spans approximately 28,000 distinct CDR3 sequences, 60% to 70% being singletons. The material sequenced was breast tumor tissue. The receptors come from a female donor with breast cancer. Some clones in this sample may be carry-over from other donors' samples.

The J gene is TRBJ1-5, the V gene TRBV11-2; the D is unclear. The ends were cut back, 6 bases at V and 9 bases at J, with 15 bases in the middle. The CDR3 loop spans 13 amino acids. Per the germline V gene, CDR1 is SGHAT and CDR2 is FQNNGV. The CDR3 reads CASSLTLHPPQHF. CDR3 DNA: TGTGCCAGCAGTTTAACCCTCCATCCGCCCCAGCATTTT. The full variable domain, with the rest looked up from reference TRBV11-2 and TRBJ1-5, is EAGVAQSPRYKIIEKRQSVAFWCNPISGHATLYWYQQILGQGPKLLIQFQNNGVVDDSQLPKDRFSAERLKGVDSTLKIQPAKLEDSAVYLCASSLTLHPPQHFGDGTRLSIL.

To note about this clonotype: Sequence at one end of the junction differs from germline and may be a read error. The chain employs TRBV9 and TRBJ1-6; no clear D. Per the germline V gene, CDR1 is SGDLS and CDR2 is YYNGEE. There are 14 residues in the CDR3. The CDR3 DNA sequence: TGTGTCAGCAGCCTTACAGAGGGAAATTCACCCCTCCCCTTT. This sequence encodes CVSSLTEGNSPLPF.

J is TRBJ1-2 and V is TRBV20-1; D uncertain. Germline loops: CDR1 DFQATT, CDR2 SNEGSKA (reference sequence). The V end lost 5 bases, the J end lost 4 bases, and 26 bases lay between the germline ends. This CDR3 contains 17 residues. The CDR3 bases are TGCAGTGCTCACAAACCGGGTCTTCTTGTGGCCCGCTATGGCTACACCTTC. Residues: CSAHKPGLLVARYGYTF.

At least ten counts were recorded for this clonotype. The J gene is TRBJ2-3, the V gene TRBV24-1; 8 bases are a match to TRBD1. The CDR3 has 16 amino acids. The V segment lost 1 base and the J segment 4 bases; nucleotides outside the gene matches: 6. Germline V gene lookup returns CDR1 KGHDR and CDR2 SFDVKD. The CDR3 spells CATSDFSTGVADTQYF. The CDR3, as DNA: TGTGCCACCAGTGATTTTTCGACAGGGGTTGCAGATACGCAGTATTTT.